The next 15 T cell receptor beta chains were all read from a single sample in a study of shared clonotypes between healthy human individuals. Produced via immunoSEQ multiplex PCR; TCRdb's table is partial and in-frame only. Of approximately 2.4 million clones in the sample, nearly 97% were seen once. What was sequenced was naive CD4+ T cells sorted from blood. Subset noted: CD45RA+ positively selected. Every receptor here comes from a man between 18 and 29 years old in good health.

The table lists this clone with a few counts. The same CDR3 also results from other DNA sequences found in this sample. The chain joins TRBV18 to TRBJ1-1; no clear D gene. The CDR3 sequence is 13 residues long. CDR1 and CDR2 (germline): KGHSH, LQKENI. The V and J ends lost 3 bases and 1 base respectively, with 6 bases between them. DNA for the CDR3: TGTGCCAGCTCACCCTCGGGGAACACTGAAGCTTTCTTT. It specifies CASSPSGNTEAFF.

V gene TRBV27 combines with J gene TRBJ1-2, with D unresolved. CDR3 length: 14 residues. The V end was cut by 6 bases, the J end by 5 bases, with 16 bases between. Per germline, CDR1 MNHEY and CDR2 SMNVEV (reference sequence). CDR3 residues: CASSQAGGGYGYTF. In nucleotides, the CDR3 is TGTGCCAGCAGCCAAGCAGGAGGAGGATATGGCTACACCTTC.

The DNA for the CDR3 is TGTGCCATCAGTGAATCAAGCCGGGACCGATTGTTTTTT. It translates to CAISESSRDRLFF. The chain combines TRBV10-3 with TRBJ1-4; TRBD1 is a possible D gene (5 bases). The CDR3 extends over 13 amino acids. Per the germline V gene, CDR1 is ENHRY and CDR2 is SYGVKD. V lost 3 bases to trimming and J lost 15 bases, with 17 bases between them.

To note about this clone: Distinct nucleotide sequences in the sample also encode this CDR3. The chain carries TRBV11-2 and TRBJ2-1; 13 bases match TRBD2. This CDR3 comprises 15 residues. V lost 3 bases, J lost 4 bases, and 0 bases stayed unmatched. CDR1 and CDR2 from the germline V gene are SGHAT and FQNNGV. Written as DNA, the CDR3 is TGTGCCAGCAGCTTGGGACTAGCGGGATACAATGAGCAGTTCTTC. Encoded protein: CASSLGLAGYNEQFF.

The gene calls are TRBV6-6 and TRBJ2-1; 8 bases map to TRBD1. The CDR3 is 16 amino acids. Trimming removed 5 bases from V and 1 base from J; junction bases left unmatched: 7. The germline V gene encodes CDR1 MNHNY and CDR2 SVGAGI (reference sequence). CDR3 nucleotide sequence: TGTGCCAGCAGTCCCCCGGGACAGGCTTCCTACAATGAGCAGTTCTTC. It codes for CASSPPGQASYNEQFF.

The chain has TRBV10-3 and TRBJ2-2; unclear D gene. V lost 10 bases and J lost 2, with 5 bases in between. Germline assignment: CDR1 ENHRY and CDR2 SYGVKD. The CDR3 has 11 residues. CDR3 region: CASFNTGELFF. For the CDR3, the DNA is TGTGCCAGCTTCAACACCGGGGAGCTGTTTTTT.

This chain connects TRBV27 to TRBJ1-3; 9 positions agree with TRBD1. The V gene end was trimmed by 5 bases and the J gene end by 7 bases; junction bases not matched to a gene: 9. This CDR3 has 15 amino acids. Germline V gene lookup returns CDR1 MNHEY and CDR2 SMNVEV (reference sequence). The CDR3 here is CASSPTTGGVNTIYF. The CDR3 region has the DNA TGTGCCAGCAGTCCAACTACAGGGGGCGTTAACACCATATATTTT.

This chain links TRBV6-6 with TRBJ1-4, with 8 bases lining up with TRBD1. The CDR3 contains 15 residues. CDR1 is MNHNY, CDR2 SVGAGI, per germline (reference sequence). V shed 6 bases and J 5 bases; nucleotides not matched to a gene: 8. This chain's CDR3 is CASRIQGGKNEKLFF. CDR3 DNA: TGTGCCAGCAGAATACAGGGGGGGAAGAATGAAAAACTGTTTTTT.

The chain couples TRBV19 to TRBJ1-4; a possible D gene is TRBD1 (6 bases). From germline, CDR1 is LNHDA and CDR2 SQIVND (reference sequence). Trimming left V 3 bases short and J 6 bases short, with 14 bases between. This CDR3 has 15 residues. CDR3 sequence reads: CASSIRGSKDEKLFF. DNA for the CDR3: TGTGCCAGTAGTATCAGGGGAAGTAAGGATGAAAAACTGTTTTTT.

The rearrangement uses TRBV5-1 and TRBJ2-7, with 9 bases identical to TRBD2. The V and J ends lost 3 bases and 2 bases, in that order; junction bases with no gene match: 9. From germline, CDR1 is SGHRS and CDR2 YFSETQ. The CDR3 spans 16 residues. The CDR3 sequence is CASSYSPSGEAYEQYF. The CDR3 DNA reads TGCGCCAGCAGCTATTCTCCTAGCGGGGAGGCCTACGAGCAGTACTTC.

About this clone: The junction does not match germline at one end; this may be a read error. The rearrangement joins TRBV7-7 to TRBJ2-5, with D perhaps being TRBD1 or TRBD2 (5 bases each). The CDR3 has 15 amino acids. Germline CDR1 SSHAT, CDR2 FNYEAQ (reference sequence). CDR3 protein: CASSLVGQGGETQYF. The CDR3 DNA reads as TGTGCTAGCAGCTTAGTCGGTCAGGGCGGGGAGACCCAGTACTTC. Filled out from reference TRBV7-7 and TRBJ2-5, the complete variable domain reads GAGVSQSPRYKVTKRGQDVTLRCDPISSHATLYWYQQALGQGPEFLTYFNYEAQPDKSGLPSDRFSAERPEGSISTLTIQRTEQRDSAMYRCASSLVGQGGETQYFGPGTRLLVL.

The genes are TRBV30 and TRBJ2-5, with D unresolved. Trimming left V 0 bases short and J 5 bases short, with 7 bases between. The CDR3 length is 12 residues. Per germline, CDR1 GTSNPN and CDR2 SVGIG (reference sequence). This CDR3 is CAWSVKAETQYF. In nucleotides, the CDR3 is TGTGCCTGGAGTGTAAAAGCGGAGACCCAGTACTTC.

V and J are TRBV5-1 and TRBJ2-3; the D is unclear. Germline CDR1 reads SGHRS; CDR2 reads YFSETQ. The CDR3 is 14 residues long. Trimming stripped 3 bases from V and 1 base from J, with 9 bases between. The DNA of the CDR3 is TGCGCCAGCAGCTCCCAGAGAGGCACAGATACGCAGTATTTT. Translated, it gives CASSSQRGTDTQYF.

CDR3 in amino acids: CASSVVDINSPLHF. The CDR3, as DNA: TGTGCCAGCAGCGTAGTCGACATTAATTCACCCCTCCACTTT. The chain recombines TRBV9 with TRBJ1-6; unclear D gene. The CDR3 contains 14 residues. The ends were cut back, 0 bases at V and 6 bases at J, with 7 bases in the middle. Germline V gene lookup returns CDR1 SGDLS and CDR2 YYNGEE. Full variable domain (remainder filled in from reference TRBV9 and TRBJ1-6): DSGVTQTPKHLITATGQRVTLRCSPRSGDLSVYWYQQSLDQGLQFLIQYYNGEERAKGNILERFSAQQFPDLHSELNLSSLELGDSALYFCASSVVDINSPLHFGNGTRLTVT.

This chain joins TRBV30 and TRBJ2-2; perhaps TRBD1 as D (6 bases). The V end was cut by 4 bases, the J end by 0 bases, with 12 bases between. Looked up from germline, CDR1 is GTSNPN and CDR2 is SVGIG (reference sequence). The CDR3 contains 15 residues. CDR3 coding DNA: TGTGCCTGGAACGACAGGAACACGAACACCGGGGAGCTGTTTTTT. Translating it yields CAWNDRNTNTGELFF.